The following is a TCR beta chain sequence with its context. Sequenced by immunoSEQ multiplex PCR; TCRdb stores in-frame clones only, minus some. The table lists 53,000 or so clones, just over 90% of them singletons. These data are taken from a study of technical replicates of blood from several donors. V lost 5 bases and J lost 11; bases outside the gene matches: 11. Germline loops: CDR1 SGHTA, CDR2 FQGNSA. This CDR3 region has 14 residues. The chain uses TRBV7-2 and TRBJ2-1; TRBD1 agrees at 8 bases. The sample taken for sequencing was PBMCs. This receptor was obtained from a human donor in good health. Some clones in this sample may be carry-over from other donors' samples. CDR3 region: CASSPRTGRDQQFF. The CDR3 region has the DNA TGTGCCAGCAGCCCACGGACAGGGCGGGATCAGCAGTTCTTC.